This entry describes one T cell receptor beta chain. Its antigen is currently unknown. The sample belongs to a study of Tregs in tolerant kidney transplant recipients. Study results and caveats: Activated donor B cell expansion appeared to reveal the most relevant donor-specific TCRbeta repertoire.

The protocol was immunoSEQ multiplex PCR, while the TCRdb copy is restricted to in-frame clones and leaves out a portion. Of about 100,000 clones detected, 90% appear once; the ten largest clones hold roughly 0.31%. The germline gives CDR1 MNHNS, CDR2 SASEGT. The CDR3 extends over 13 amino acids. V lost 6 bases, J lost 3 bases, and 4 bases stayed unmatched. V and J are TRBV6-1 and TRBJ2-7; 8 bases align to TRBD2. This sequence originates from a human donor who received a combined kidney and bone marrow transplant. The sequencing here drew on CD4+ T cells from blood, taken before the transplant. Here the CDR3 reads CASRTGGIYEQYF. For the CDR3, the DNA is TGTGCCAGCAGGACGGGGGGGATCTACGAGCAGTACTTC.